A single count supports the clone carrying this T cell receptor beta chain. The antigen remains undetermined. These data are taken from a study of blood T cells in healthy people across ages. The study, taken as a whole, reports: The diversity estimates, figures obtained from one million T cells, were considered underestimates. The unknown donor CMV status may have confounded expanded clonotype changes. Naive T cell percentage by flow cytometry tracked strongly with beta diversity. In long-lived donors, naive CD4+ cell counts and diversity exceeded those of aged donors.

Germline trimming cut 3 bases from V and 11 bases from J; bases unmatched to any gene: 8. This CDR3 spans 15 amino acids. Germline V gene lookup returns CDR1 SGHRS and CDR2 YFSETQ. A sample-barcoded 5' primer and a J-beta primer mix were used in a second PCR of roughly 7 to 11 cycles. TCRdb re-analysed the 5' RACE reads in MiXCR, keeping a single row per CDR3 protein. The table includes about 800,000 distinct CDR3 sequences, roughly 60% detected once. This rearrangement joins TRBV5-1 to TRBJ1-6; 10 bases are shared with TRBD1. Specimen: blood. This clonotype was sampled from a man aged 30 to 45 in good health. CDR3 sequence: CASSYSGTGDPPLHF. The CDR3 DNA is TGCGCCAGCAGCTACTCCGGGACAGGGGATCCACCCCTCCACTTT.